This passage covers 16 T cell receptor beta chains from one sample sequenced in a study of identical twins. Each CDR3 protein is one row after TCRdb ran MiXCR on the 5' RACE reads. The sample comprises 400,000 to 500,000 distinct CDR3 sequences, 18% of which are singletons, and roughly an eighth rests with the top ten. Input material: naive T cells sorted from blood. These receptors were obtained from a man aged 45-60 years in good health.

This clonotype was recorded a few times. The chain combines TRBV7-3 with TRBJ2-2; D call uncertain. The germline V and J ends were trimmed by 2 bases and 0 bases, with 16 bases remaining between them. Germline CDR1 SGHTA, CDR2 FQGTGA. This CDR3 comprises 18 residues. The CDR3 reads CASSLVGTRTANTGELFF. In DNA, the CDR3 is TGTGCCAGCAGCTTAGTCGGTACGCGAACAGCGAACACCGGGGAGCTGTTTTTT.

The table lists this clonotype with a few counts. The chain recombines TRBV27 with TRBJ2-7; the D is unclear. Germline CDR1 MNHEY, CDR2 SMNVEV (reference sequence). The CDR3 runs 14 residues. Trimming removed 2 bases at V and 5 bases at J, with 13 bases between. CDR3 amino acids: CASSLVGFRNEQYF. In DNA, the CDR3 is TGTGCCAGCAGTTTAGTGGGGTTCCGCAACGAGCAGTACTTC.

The rearrangement uses TRBV12-3 or TRBV12-4 and TRBJ1-1; possibly TRBD1 for D (5 bases). Between the trimmed V and J ends, which lost 5 bases and 4 bases, there was a span of 23 bases. The CDR3 has 17 residues. CDR3 sequence (DNA): TGTGCCAGCAGTGACCCCGGGGCGACTCGAGGAGGCACTGAAGCTTTCTTT. This encodes CASSDPGATRGGTEAFF.

The V call is TRBV12-3 or TRBV12-4, the J call TRBJ1-3; 7 bases line up with TRBD1. The CDR3 length is 15 residues. J gave up 0 bases and V 6 bases, and 5 bases lay outside the gene matches. Here the CDR3 reads CASRQGGSSGNTIYF. DNA of the CDR3: TGTGCCAGCAGACAAGGGGGCAGCTCTGGAAACACCATATATTTT.

In this sample, this clonotype turned up a few times. The rearrangement links TRBV4-1 to TRBJ2-7; 10 bases agree with TRBD1. Per the germline V gene, CDR1 is MGHRA and CDR2 is YSYEKL. V dropped 2 bases and J dropped 1; count of bases not matched to a gene: 2. This CDR3 region has 15 residues. The CDR3, as DNA: TGCGCCAGCAGCCAATGGACAGGGGGATCCTACGAGCAGTACTTC. As protein: CASSQWTGGSYEQYF.

This chain connects TRBV5-4 to TRBJ2-7, with 7 bases identical to TRBD1. CDR3 length: 16 residues. Trimming took 0 bases from V and 2 from J; bases not matched to a gene: 8. The germline V gene has CDR1 SGHNT and CDR2 YYREEE (reference sequence). This CDR3 reads CASSLAQGELAYEQYF. CDR3 coding DNA: TGTGCCAGCAGCTTGGCCCAGGGGGAATTGGCCTACGAGCAGTACTTC. Looking up the rest from reference TRBV5-4 and TRBJ2-7 gives the full variable domain: ETGVTQSPTHLIKTRGQQVTLRCSSQSGHNTVSWYQQALGQGPQFIFQYYREEENGRGNFPPRFSGLQFPNYSSELNVNALELDDSALYLCASSLAQGELAYEQYFGPGTRLTVT.

The gene calls are TRBV7-2 and TRBJ2-5; possibly TRBD1 for D (6 bases). The CDR3 totals 13 residues. Trimming shortened V by 5 bases and J by 5 bases, and 12 bases separated the two germline ends. CDR1 and CDR2 from the germline V gene are SGHTA and FQGNSA. CDR3 sequence: CASSPQGRETQYF. Here the CDR3 DNA reads TGTGCCAGCAGCCCACAGGGAAGGGAGACCCAGTACTTC.

This clonotype occurred a few times. This chain connects TRBV20-1 to TRBJ2-7, with unresolved D. The length of the CDR3 is 17 residues. Trimming pared 2 bases from V and 0 bases from J, leaving 20 bases between. Germline assignment: CDR1 DFQATT and CDR2 SNEGSKA (reference sequence). The CDR3 here is CSARIWGRAFTSYEQYF. For the CDR3, the DNA is TGCAGTGCTAGAATCTGGGGTCGGGCCTTCACCTCCTACGAGCAGTACTTC.

This clonotype showed up just a few times. The V gene is TRBV28, the J gene TRBJ2-1, with 16 bases that match TRBD2. Germline values: CDR1 MDHEN, CDR2 SYDVKM. This CDR3 has 20 residues. Unmatched junction bases numbered 6, after V lost 0 bases and J lost 1 base. For the CDR3, the DNA is TGTGCCAGCAGTTTATGGGGGACTAGCGGGAGGGCCTCGTCCTACAATGAGCAGTTCTTC. Residues: CASSLWGTSGRASSYNEQFF.

This chain links TRBV7-2 with TRBJ2-7; D is ambiguous. Germline V lookup: CDR1 SGHTA, CDR2 FQGNSA. Trimming stripped 1 base from V and 2 bases from J, with 18 bases between. CDR3 length: 17 residues. CDR3 DNA: TGTGCCAGCAGCTTAGTGGGAACCGGGTCCCAACCCTACGAGCAGTACTTC. The encoded protein is CASSLVGTGSQPYEQYF.

The CDR3 loop reads CASKGRDATSNTGELFF. CDR3 DNA sequence: TGCGCCAGCAAGGGGAGGGACGCCACTTCGAACACCGGGGAGCTGTTTTTT. The rearrangement joins TRBV10-2 to TRBJ2-2, with 7 bases that match TRBD2. The V gene's germline CDR1 is WSHSY and CDR2 SAAADI. CDR3 length equals 17 residues. V lost 7 bases and J lost 0; bases outside the gene matches: 11.

There are many counts of this clonotype. This sequence joins TRBV11-2 and TRBJ2-1; no clear D. The CDR3 contains 14 residues. The germline CDR1 and CDR2 sequences are SGHAT and FQNNGV. Trimming cost V 3 bases and J 8 bases, with 14 bases left between them. CDR3 sequence: CASSFSQSRHEQFF. In nucleotides, the CDR3 is TGTGCCAGCAGCTTCTCGCAGAGTAGGCATGAGCAGTTCTTC. The full variable domain, completed using reference TRBV11-2 and TRBJ2-1, is EAGVAQSPRYKIIEKRQSVAFWCNPISGHATLYWYQQILGQGPKLLIQFQNNGVVDDSQLPKDRFSAERLKGVDSTLKIQPAKLEDSAVYLCASSFSQSRHEQFFGPGTRLTVL.

This clonotype came up many times. This chain connects TRBV20-1 to TRBJ1-5; D is uncertain. Germline CDR1 is DFQATT and CDR2 is SNEGSKA (reference sequence). This CDR3 has 14 amino acids. The V end was cut by 0 bases, the J end by 0 bases, with 6 bases between. CDR3 DNA: TGCAGTGCTAGAGATTTCCGTAGCAATCAGCCCCAGCATTTT. This gives the protein CSARDFRSNQPQHF.

This clonotype occurred a few times. The gene calls are TRBV5-5 and TRBJ1-2; TRBD1 agrees at 7 bases. From germline, CDR1 is SGHKS and CDR2 YYEKEE (reference sequence). This CDR3 has 14 amino acids. J lost 4 bases, V lost 4 bases, and 7 bases had no gene match. CDR3 nucleotides: TGTGCCAGCAGCACGGACAGGAGTCTCTATGGCTACACCTTC. This sequence encodes CASSTDRSLYGYTF.

This clonotype was recorded many times. The chain links TRBV5-1 to TRBJ2-7, with 7 bases that match TRBD2. V dropped 3 bases and J dropped 6; count of bases not matched to a gene: 9. The CDR3 loop spans 14 amino acids. The V gene's germline CDR1 is SGHRS and CDR2 YFSETQ. The CDR3 bases are TGCGCCAGCAGCTCGGGCGGGAGAAGGCTCGAGCAGTACTTC. As protein: CASSSGGRRLEQYF.

This clonotype has at least ten counts. The chain combines TRBV5-1 with TRBJ2-7, with TRBD1 matching over 8 bases. Germline-derived CDR1 and CDR2 are SGHRS and YFSETQ. V shed 2 bases, J shed 1 base, and the junction held 5 bases outside the gene matches. The CDR3 length is 15 residues. CDR3 nucleotide sequence: TGCGCCAGCAGCTTTTTCACAGGGGGATCCTACGAGCAGTACTTC. Its protein product is CASSFFTGGSYEQYF. Together with reference TRBV5-1 and TRBJ2-7, the CDR3 gives the full variable domain: KAGVTQTPRYLIKTRGQQVTLSCSPISGHRSVSWYQQTPGQGLQFLFEYFSETQRNKGNFPGRFSGRQFSNSRSEMNVSTLELGDSALYLCASSFFTGGSYEQYFGPGTRLTVT.